What follows are 14 T cell receptor beta chains derived from one specimen sequenced in a study of regulatory T cells in long-lasting Graves disease. Time point in this sample: persistent/refractory GD, antithyroid drugs over 5 years with positive TRAb. PBMCs were the source of the RNA used for TCR sequencing. Sequencing libraries for TCR beta were prepared with iRepertoire HTBI primers and Arm-PCR of CDR3 regions. A single record per CDR3 protein comes from TCRdb applying MiXCR to the multiplex PCR reads. The data contain approximately 400,000 distinct CDR3 sequences, about 20% of them singletons. The sample in question was peripheral blood mononuclear cells (PBMCs), obtained when the disease was refractory, from a patient treated with antithyroid drugs. These receptor sequences come from a female donor with Graves disease.

This sequence joins TRBV9 and TRBJ1-2; D not certain. Trimming shortened V by 3 bases and J by 4 bases, and 7 bases separated the two germline ends. This CDR3 region has 12 residues. From germline, CDR1 is SGDLS and CDR2 YYNGEE. This CDR3 reads CASSGDLYGYTF. The CDR3 coding sequence is TGTGCCAGCAGCGGAGACCTCTATGGCTACACCTTC.

The rearrangement uses TRBV6-5 and TRBJ1-3; no definite D call. Trimming removed 4 bases at V and 4 bases at J, with 14 bases between. Germline-derived CDR1 and CDR2 are MNHEY and SVGAGI. The CDR3 is 15 residues long. The CDR3 coding sequence is TGTGCCAGCAGTTCCCGGGGAGCCGGAGGAAACACCATATATTTT. It is translated as CASSSRGAGGNTIYF.

V is TRBV29-1 and J is TRBJ1-2; D remains unclear. Trimming took off 4 bases at V and 2 bases at J, with 8 bases between the two ends. The CDR3 runs 12 residues. Germline V gives CDR1 SQVTM, CDR2 ANQGSEA. CDR3 amino acids: CSVVSRNYGYTF. The CDR3 nucleotides are TGCAGCGTTGTTAGCAGAAACTATGGCTACACCTTC.

This clonotype was seen a handful of times. The gene calls are TRBV20-1 and TRBJ1-4, with 7 bases fitting TRBD1. CDR1 DFQATT and CDR2 SNEGSKA come from the germline V gene (reference sequence). The CDR3 has 14 residues. V trimming: 6 bases; J trimming: 3 bases; junction bases outside the gene matches: 7. The CDR3 coding sequence is TGCAGTGCGAGTCAGGGGGTGGCTAATGAAAAACTGTTTTTT. Amino acid sequence: CSASQGVANEKLFF.

This clonotype was picked up one time. The chain has TRBV29-1 and TRBJ1-1; D gene uncertain. The CDR3 has 14 amino acids. V gave up 8 bases and J gave up 0 bases, with 16 bases separating them. From germline, CDR1 is SQVTM and CDR2 ANQGSEA. CDR3 in amino acids: CSLLGGIMNTEAFF. The CDR3 DNA is TGCAGCTTGCTGGGAGGCATAATGAACACTGAAGCTTTCTTT. The whole variable domain, remainder taken from reference TRBV29-1 and TRBJ1-1, is SAVISQKPSRDICQRGTSLTIQCQVDSQVTMMFWYRQQPGQSLTLIATANQGSEATYESGFVIDKFPISRPNLTFSTLTVSNMSPEDSSIYLCSLLGGIMNTEAFFGQGTRLTVV.

At least ten counts were recorded for this clonotype. As DNA, the CDR3 is TGTGCCATCAGTGATCCGCGTGCAACTAATGAAAAACTGTTTTTT. Translated: CAISDPRATNEKLFF. The J gene is TRBJ1-4, the V gene TRBV10-3; D is ambiguous. V lost 3 bases to trimming and J lost 0 bases, with 8 bases between them. The CDR3 totals 15 residues. The germline V gene encodes CDR1 ENHRY and CDR2 SYGVKD.

This clonotype was seen more than once but under ten times. The V call is TRBV29-1, the J call TRBJ2-7, with a tentative D call TRBD2 (6 bases). The V end lost 5 bases, the J end lost 0 bases, and 17 bases lay between the germline ends. CDR1 and CDR2 (germline): SQVTM, ANQGSEA. The CDR3 contains 15 residues. CDR3 nucleotides: TGCAGCGTTCTAAAACTAGCCTACAACTCCTACGAGCAGTACTTC. This encodes CSVLKLAYNSYEQYF.

CDR3 loop: CASPSRTGGFAGELFF. The CDR3 DNA reads TGTGCCAGCCCCAGCCGGACAGGGGGTTTCGCCGGGGAGCTGTTTTTT. The chain is built from TRBV5-8 and TRBJ2-2; 10 bases fit TRBD1. Germline trimming cut 7 bases from V and 6 bases from J; bases unmatched to any gene: 12. Germline lookup yields CDR1 SGHTS and CDR2 YDEGEE. CDR3 size: 16 residues. Using reference TRBV5-8 and TRBJ2-2 for the parts outside the CDR3, the full variable domain is EAGVTQSPTHLIKTRGQQATLRCSPISGHTSVYWYQQALGLGLQFLLWYDEGEERNRGNFPPRFSGRQFPNYSSELNVNALELEDSALYLCASPSRTGGFAGELFFGEGSRLTVL.

This clonotype was seen ten or more times. This chain links TRBV2 with TRBJ2-5, with TRBD1 identical over 9 bases. The V gene end was trimmed by 8 bases and the J gene end by 5 bases; junction bases not matched to a gene: 6. Germline V gives CDR1 SNHLY, CDR2 FYNNEI. CDR3 length: 13 residues. The CDR3 loop reads CASRGQGGETQYF. Written as DNA, the CDR3 is TGTGCCAGCCGGGGACAGGGAGGCGAGACCCAGTACTTC.

The chain couples TRBV28 to TRBJ2-1; possibly TRBD2 for D (6 bases). There are 13 residues in the CDR3. V gave up 6 bases and J gave up 5 bases, with 11 bases separating them. The V gene's germline CDR1 is MDHEN and CDR2 SYDVKM. The CDR3 nucleotides read TGTGCCAGCAGCCCTGGAGGGAACAATGAGCAGTTCTTC. This translates into CASSPGGNNEQFF. Full variable domain (rest looked up from reference TRBV28 and TRBJ2-1): DVKVTQSSRYLVKRTGEKVFLECVQDMDHENMFWYRQDPGLGLRLIYFSYDVKMKEKGDIPEGYSVSREKKERFSLILESASTNQTSMYLCASSPGGNNEQFFGPGTRLTVL.

The chain carries TRBV4-3 and TRBJ1-5; D gene ambiguous. The germline V gene has CDR1 LGHNA and CDR2 YSLEER. CDR3 length: 15 residues. The V end was cut by 0 bases, the J end by 4 bases, with 10 bases between. CDR3: CASSQEGRGNQPQHF. DNA of the CDR3: TGCGCCAGCAGCCAAGAAGGTCGAGGAAATCAGCCCCAGCATTTT.

V gene TRBV7-2 combines with J gene TRBJ1-2; D unresolved. V dropped 1 base and J dropped 4 bases, with 10 bases sitting between them. Germline V lookup: CDR1 SGHTA, CDR2 FQGNSA. This CDR3 is built from 14 residues. In DNA, the CDR3 is TGTGCCAGCAGCTTAGTTTCGGAAAGCTATGGCTACACCTTC. Its protein is CASSLVSESYGYTF.

This chain uses TRBV7-2 with TRBJ2-7, with 7 positions matching TRBD1. Trimming took 3 bases from V and 4 from J; bases not matched to a gene: 6. The CDR3 contains 14 residues. Germline V CDR1 and CDR2: SGHTA, FQGNSA. The chain's CDR3 is CASSLVLQGYEQYF. The CDR3, as DNA: TGTGCCAGCAGCTTGGTACTACAGGGGTACGAGCAGTACTTC.

This clonotype was counted a few times. The CDR3 coding sequence is TGTGCCAGCAGTTGCTTAGAGGACCAACAGGGGAGGGCGAACACCGGGGAGCTGTTTTTT. Residues: CASSCLEDQQGRANTGELFF. The V gene is TRBV6-2 or TRBV6-3, the J gene TRBJ2-2; either TRBD1 or TRBD2 may supply D (7 bases each). CDR1 MNHEY and CDR2 SVGEGT come from the germline V gene. V was clipped by 4 bases and J by 0 bases, with 24 bases between them. CDR3 size: 20 residues.